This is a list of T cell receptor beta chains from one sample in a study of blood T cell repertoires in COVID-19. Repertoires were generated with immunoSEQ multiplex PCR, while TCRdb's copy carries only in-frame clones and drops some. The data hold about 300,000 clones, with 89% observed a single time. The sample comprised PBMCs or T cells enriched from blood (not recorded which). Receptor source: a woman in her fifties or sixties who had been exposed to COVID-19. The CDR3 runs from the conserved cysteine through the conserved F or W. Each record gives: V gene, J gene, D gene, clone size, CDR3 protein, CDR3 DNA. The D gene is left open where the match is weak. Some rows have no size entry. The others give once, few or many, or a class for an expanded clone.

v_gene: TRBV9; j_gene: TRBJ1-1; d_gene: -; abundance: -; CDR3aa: CASSPQSRAGTNTEAFF; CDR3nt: TGTGCCAGCAGCCCCCAGTCAAGGGCAGGGACAAACACTGAAGCTTTCTTT
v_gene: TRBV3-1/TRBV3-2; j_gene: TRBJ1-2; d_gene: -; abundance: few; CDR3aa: CASSQGSRGNYGYTF; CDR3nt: TGTGCCAGCAGCCAAGGATCCAGGGGAAACTATGGCTACACCTTC
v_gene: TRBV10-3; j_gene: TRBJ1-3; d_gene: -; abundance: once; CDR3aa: CAISEGGNSGNTIYF; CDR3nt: TGTGCCATCAGTGAAGGGGGTAACTCTGGAAACACCATATATTTT
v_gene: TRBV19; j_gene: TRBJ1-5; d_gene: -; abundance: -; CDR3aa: CASSTPGGFLAQHF; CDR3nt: TGTGCCAGTAGTACCCCCGGGGGGTTCTTGGCCCAGCATTTT
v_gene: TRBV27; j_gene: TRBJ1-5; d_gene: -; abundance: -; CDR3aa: CASTQDSWLGNQPQHF; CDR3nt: TGTGCCAGCACCCAGGACAGCTGGCTGGGCAATCAGCCCCAGCATTTT
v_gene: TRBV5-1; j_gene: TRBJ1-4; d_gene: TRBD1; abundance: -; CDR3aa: CASSWAGQGSTNEKLFF; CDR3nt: TGCGCCAGCAGCTGGGCGGGACAGGGGTCAACTAATGAAAAACTGTTTTTT
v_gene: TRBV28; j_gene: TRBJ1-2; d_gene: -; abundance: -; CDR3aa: CASSFRDYGYTF; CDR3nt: TGTGCCAGCAGTTTTCGCGACTATGGCTACACCTTC
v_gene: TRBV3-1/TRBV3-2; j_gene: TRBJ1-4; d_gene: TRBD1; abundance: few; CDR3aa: CASSQTTGFNEKLFF; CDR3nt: TGTGCCAGCAGCCAGACGACAGGGTTTAATGAAAAACTGTTTTTT
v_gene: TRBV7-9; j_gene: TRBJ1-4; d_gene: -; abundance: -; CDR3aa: CASSRGEVGVNVDEKLFF; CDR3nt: TGTGCCAGCAGCCGAGGAGAGGTTGGCGTGAACGTCGATGAAAAACTGTTTTTT
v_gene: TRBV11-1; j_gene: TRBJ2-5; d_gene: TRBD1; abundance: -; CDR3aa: CASSLSTGGTETQYF; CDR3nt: TGTGCCAGCAGCTTATCGACAGGGGGTACAGAAACCCAGTACTTC